The subject of this entry is one T cell receptor (beta chain). Its antigen is not identified. PCR amplification relied on 60 Vbeta primers (plus 13 Jbeta primers). The data were produced by immunoSEQ multiplex PCR, yet TCRdb's version contains in-frame clones alone and is incomplete. Of some 180,000 clones listed, roughly 72% are singletons. The sample comes from a study of cytomegalovirus exposure and HLA in healthy donors. The study, taken as a whole, reports: In the analysis, some V segments, TRBV6-2 and TRBV6-3 included, were excluded as indistinguishable. For most TCR sequences rarity was the rule, although some public TCRs occurred in many donors. The classifier reportedly diagnosed cytomegalovirus status with high specificity and sensitivity. A few CMV-associated chains were confirmed in vitro to be specific for CMV antigens.

CDR3 length: 13 amino acids. Germline lookup yields CDR1 SQVTM and CDR2 ANQGSEA. The junction had 4 bases not matched to a gene; V was cut back by 4 bases and J by 4 bases. This receptor was identified in a man aged 25 to 40 in good health and CMV-seronegative. Sequencing used PBMCs. The rearrangement joins TRBV29-1 to TRBJ2-7, with 10 nucleotides matching TRBD1. CDR3 residues: CSVADRGKYEQYF. The CDR3 bases are TGCAGCGTTGCGGACAGGGGGAAATACGAGCAGTACTTC.